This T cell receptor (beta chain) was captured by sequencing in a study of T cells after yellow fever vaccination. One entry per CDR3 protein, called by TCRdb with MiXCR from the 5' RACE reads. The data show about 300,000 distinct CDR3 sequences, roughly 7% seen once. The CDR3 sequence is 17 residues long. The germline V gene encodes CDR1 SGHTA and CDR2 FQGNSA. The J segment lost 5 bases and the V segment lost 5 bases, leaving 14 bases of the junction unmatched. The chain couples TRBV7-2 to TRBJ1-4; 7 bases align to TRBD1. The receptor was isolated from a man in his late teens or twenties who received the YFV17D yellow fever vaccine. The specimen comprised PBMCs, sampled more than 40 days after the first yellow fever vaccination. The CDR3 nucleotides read TGTGCCAGCAGCCGAACTTGGGCAGGGACAGCAAATGAAAAACTGTTTTTT. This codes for CASSRTWAGTANEKLFF.